This T cell receptor beta chain is drawn from a study of radiation and T cells in renal cell carcinoma. The table came from immunoSEQ multiplex PCR; TCRdb's copy has only in-frame clones and leaves some out. The data contain approximately 90,000 clones, 75% to 90% of them seen just once; the ten biggest clones take up 6.5% to 8.5%. CDR1 and CDR2 (germline): MGHRA, YSYEKL. The length of the CDR3 is 15 residues. V was pared by 3 bases and J by 10 bases, with 13 bases of the junction left unmatched. As to time point: baseline pretreatment blood. Sample treatment: 15 Gy SBRT to primary tumor, nephrectomy 4 weeks later.

Source: blood, taken from a patient whose treatment included radiotherapy and nephrectomy. The rearrangement joins TRBV4-1 to TRBJ2-3; TRBD1 matches 7 bases. The receptor's source is a man aged 45 to 65 with renal cell carcinoma. Here the CDR3 DNA reads TGCGCCAGCAGCCAGTCCCCGGGACAGAGTCATGCGCAGTATTTT. It specifies CASSQSPGQSHAQYF.